This is a list of T cell receptor beta chains from one sample in a study of vaccination effects on CD4 cells after COVID-19. The antigens of these receptors remain unknown. Clones were sequenced by immunoSEQ multiplex PCR, and TCRdb holds only the in-frame ones, with some missing. The data show roughly 34,000 clones, almost 85% seen once. Sequenced here: CD4+ T cells from PBMCs cultured with HCoV-NL63 spike peptides, sampled after COVID-19 vaccination. The receptors were sampled from a human donor who received a COVID-19 vaccine. Some clones in this sample may be carry-over from other donors' samples. Both conserved end residues are part of each CDR3. The order of the fields is clone size, D gene, J gene, V gene, CDR3 protein, CDR3 DNA. A D gene is named only where the DNA matches it firmly. Clone size, where shown, is once, few, many, or a class for clones that have expanded.

>-|-|TRBJ1-5|TRBV6-2/TRBV6-3
CASSYSTNQPQHF
TGTGCCAGCAGTTACTCGACCAATCAGCCCCAGCATTTT
>-|-|TRBJ2-5|TRBV5-1
CASSLVPNSQETQYF
TGCGCCAGCAGCTTGGTCCCGAATTCGCAAGAGACCCAGTACTTC
>-|-|TRBJ2-2|TRBV5-1
CASSTDAGLNTGELFF
TGCGCCAGCAGCACGGACGCAGGGTTAAACACCGGGGAGCTGTTTTTT
>-|TRBD1|TRBJ2-2|TRBV3-1/TRBV3-2
CASSDKTDRVGTGELFF
TGTGCCAGCAGCGATAAAACCGACAGGGTAGGCACCGGGGAGCTGTTTTTT
>-|-|TRBJ1-4|TRBV6-5
CASSHVTATNEKLFF
TGTGCCAGCAGCCACGTGACAGCGACTAATGAAAAACTGTTTTTT
>-|-|TRBJ1-3|TRBV7-2
CASSLVPVSGNTIYF
TGTGCCAGCAGCTTAGTCCCGGTCTCTGGAAACACCATATATTTT
>-|-|TRBJ1-6|TRBV9
CASSVAQGGDSPLHF
TGTGCCAGCAGCGTAGCTCAGGGAGGGGATTCACCCCTCCACTTT
>few|-|TRBJ2-1|TRBV24-1
CATSDNHLRKTSYNEQFF
TGTGCCACCAGTGATAATCACCTGCGAAAAACCTCCTACAATGAGCAGTTCTTC
>-|-|TRBJ1-4|TRBV12-3/TRBV12-4
CASGRGANEKLFF
TGTGCCAGCGGACGAGGTGCTAATGAAAAACTGTTTTTT
>-|-|TRBJ2-2|TRBV7-9
CASSRPESTGELFF
TGTGCCAGCAGCCGTCCAGAAAGCACCGGGGAGCTGTTTTTT
>-|-|TRBJ2-1|TRBV10-3
CAIRSFSYNEQFF
TGTGCCATCAGGAGCTTCTCCTACAATGAGCAGTTCTTC
>-|-|TRBJ1-4|TRBV2
CASSERRVSTNEKLFF
TGTGCCAGCAGTGAACGCAGGGTGTCCACTAATGAAAAACTGTTTTTT
>few|-|TRBJ1-2|TRBV19
CASSKRGGRDYGYTF
TGTGCCAGTAGTAAACGAGGGGGAAGGGACTATGGCTACACCTTC
>-|-|TRBJ1-1|TRBV2
CATEWGADTEAFF
TGTGCCACCGAATGGGGCGCCGACACTGAAGCTTTCTTT
>-|-|TRBJ1-1|TRBV25-1
CASSEYHGSVNTEAFF
TGTGCCAGCAGTGAATATCACGGCAGCGTGAACACTGAAGCTTTCTTT
>once|TRBD2|TRBJ2-4|TRBV27
CASSWGGGENIQYF
TGTGCCAGCAGTTGGGGTGGGGGGGAAAACATTCAGTACTTC
>-|TRBD1|TRBJ2-2|TRBV2
CASSIAGTGAGELFF
TGTGCCAGCAGTATAGCCGGGACAGGTGCCGGGGAGCTGTTTTTT
>-|-|TRBJ2-5|TRBV2
CASRSRGGQETQYF
TGTGCCAGCCGGTCAAGGGGGGGGCAAGAGACCCAGTACTTC
>-|TRBD2|TRBJ2-1|TRBV7-2
CASSFSGGDPEQFF
TGTGCCAGCAGCTTTAGCGGGGGGGATCCTGAGCAGTTCTTC
>-|-|TRBJ2-2|TRBV7-3
CASSFKGQGELFF
TGTGCCAGCAGCTTTAAAGGACAGGGGGAGCTGTTTTTT
>-|-|TRBJ1-3|TRBV6-5
CASSSEGGNTIYF
TGTGCCAGCAGCTCCGAGGGTGGAAACACCATATATTTT